Listed here are 11 T cell receptor beta chains from one sample, sequenced in a study of T cells expressing NK-cell markers. After re-calling the 5' RACE reads, TCRdb lists one entry per CDR3 protein, DNA absent. Recorded here are around 380,000 distinct CDR3 sequences; the top ten clones represent around a tenth. The sequenced material came from blood T cells: a sorted CD56 or NKG2C T cell subset, CD4+ or CD8+ T cells, or bulk PBMC T cells (not recorded which). The receptors shown here come from a woman aged 50 to 65 in good health.

V usage is TRBV6-5 and J usage is TRBJ1-4; without DNA, the TCRdb call of TRBD1 cannot be checked. There are 15 residues in the CDR3. CDR1 is MNHEY and CDR2 is SVGAGI in the germline V gene. The CDR3 sequence: CASSSQSLGGEKLFF.

The chain links TRBV11-2 to TRBJ2-5; the TCRdb D gene call, TRBD1, has no DNA to confirm it. CDR3 length: 14 residues. CDR1 and CDR2 (germline): SGHAT, FQNNGV. CDR3 in amino acids: CASSLESGLKTQYF.

This chain joins TRBV5-5 and TRBJ2-1; TCRdb selects TRBD1, and the lack of DNA leaves this call unchecked. Looked up from germline, CDR1 is SGHKS and CDR2 is YYEKEE (reference sequence). This CDR3 has 14 residues. The chain's CDR3 is CASSLKPGGHEQFF.

The rearrangement links TRBV5-1 to TRBJ1-1; TCRdb's D call of TRBD1 is untestable without DNA. Germline CDR1 and CDR2: SGHRS and YFSETQ. The CDR3 loop spans 16 amino acids. CDR3 protein: CASSFGGGLVGTEAFF.

The CDR3 reads CASRGGRETQYF. This rearrangement joins TRBV5-1 to TRBJ2-5; TCRdb gives TRBD1 as the D gene, but with no DNA this cannot be confirmed. The CDR3 consists of 12 residues. Germline V gives CDR1 SGHRS, CDR2 YFSETQ.

J is TRBJ2-1 and V is TRBV24-1; TCRdb names TRBD2, which stays unverified in the absence of DNA. This CDR3 comprises 17 residues. The germline V gene encodes CDR1 KGHDR and CDR2 SFDVKD. The CDR3 is CATSDPRAAGEFNEQFF.

The chain links TRBV24-1 to TRBJ2-1; the D call of TRBD1 rests on TCRdb alone, since no DNA is present to check it. The CDR3 contains 15 residues. Germline V lookup: CDR1 KGHDR, CDR2 SFDVKD. The CDR3 loop reads CATSTGTGLLDEQFF.

The chain links TRBV21-1 to TRBJ2-7; there is no DNA to check the TCRdb D call of TRBD1. TRBV21-1 is a pseudogene segment. The CDR3 is 16 amino acids. The CDR3 sequence is CASSKQRSTGWDEQYF.

The chain joins TRBV7-6 to TRBJ2-3; TCRdb names TRBD2, which stays unverified in the absence of DNA. Per germline, CDR1 SGHVS and CDR2 FNYEAQ. This CDR3 has 16 amino acids. CDR3 sequence reads: CASSLGSGRVADTQYF.

The V call is TRBV10-3, the J call TRBJ2-1; TCRdb designates TRBD2, a call that cannot be tested without DNA. Germline CDR1 and CDR2: ENHRY and SYGVKD. This CDR3 spans 17 amino acids. The CDR3 loop is CAITTRGGSLGYNEQFF.

The chain couples TRBV11-2 to TRBJ2-1; lacking DNA, the TRBD2 call made by TCRdb goes unchecked. The germline CDR1 and CDR2 sequences are SGHAT and FQNNGV. The CDR3 runs to 12 residues. CDR3 in amino acids: CASRVREMAQFF.